One TCR beta chain is described in this entry. The data are from a study of CD8 T cells in Susac syndrome. CDR3 length: 15 amino acids. J was trimmed by 3 bases and V by 6 bases; bases with no gene match: 9. The germline V gene has CDR1 SGHAT and CDR2 FQNNGV. Random hexamers served to reverse transcribe roughly 0.45 to 1 ug RNA. An immunoSEQ multiplex PCR amplified TCR beta CDR3 over 54 Vbeta and 13 Jbeta. In TCRdb, the immunoSEQ multiplex PCR reads were re-called with MiXCR into one record per CDR3 protein. The data contain approximately 170,000 distinct CDR3 sequences, about 90% of them singletons. Sequencing of TCR beta, carried out with a high-throughput approach, was applied to CD8+ and CD4+ T cells from the blood. TEMRA cells were FACS-enriched and CD8+ and CD4+ T cells negatively isolated.

Sample: CD4+ T cells from PBMCs. V is TRBV11-2 and J is TRBJ2-3, with 7 bases matching TRBD2. The sequence was obtained from a human donor in good health. CDR3 sequence: CASSRQGGRTDTQYF. The DNA of the CDR3 is TGTGCCAGCAGTCGGCAGGGAGGGCGTACAGATACGCAGTATTTT.